A single sample gave rise to the 21 T cell receptor beta chains below, sequenced in a study of blood T cell repertoires in COVID-19 (TCRdb year 2020). Library preparation was by the immunoSEQ multiplex PCR assay. In its TCRdb copy, this immuneACCESS table keeps in-frame sequences only and misses some clones. Where compared with another copy, unresolved V genes explain less than half of these, and the others have no known cause. This sample gives approximately 450,000 clones in total; about 89% of them show up just once. The ten largest clonotypes hold roughly 4% of the sample. The source material was peripheral blood. These receptors all come from a woman aged 25 to 39 with acute or convalescent COVID-19.

This clone came up many times. CDR3 in amino acids: CASSRTFEETQYF. The CDR3 DNA is TGTGCCAGCAGTCGGACATTCGAGGAGACCCAGTACTTC. The chain recombines TRBV12-3 or TRBV12-4 with TRBJ2-5, with D maybe TRBD1 (5 bases). Deletions cut 5 bases from V and 5 bases from J, with 12 bases between. The CDR3 contains 13 residues.

The V and J genes are TRBV6-5 and TRBJ2-7, with 9 bases fitting TRBD1. The germline V gene encodes CDR1 MNHEY and CDR2 SVGAGI. The CDR3 totals 13 residues. V lost 6 bases to trimming and J lost 7 bases; unmatched junction nucleotides: 7. In DNA form, the CDR3 reads TGTGCCAGCAGGGGGACAGGGACTTCGGAGCAGTACTTC. Encoded protein: CASRGTGTSEQYF.

The V gene is TRBV19, the J gene TRBJ1-2; the match to TRBD1 covers 8 bases. The V gene end was trimmed by 1 base and the J gene end by 7 bases; junction bases not matched to a gene: 5. The CDR3 has 14 amino acids. Per germline, CDR1 LNHDA and CDR2 SQIVND (reference sequence). The CDR3 sequence: CASSIGGTGGGYTF. The CDR3 nucleotides are TGTGCCAGTAGTATAGGTGGGACAGGCGGTGGCTACACCTTC. Full variable domain (remainder filled in from reference TRBV19 and TRBJ1-2): DGGITQSPKYLFRKEGQNVTLSCEQNLNHDAMYWYRQDPGQGLRLIYYSQIVNDFQKGDIAEGYSVSREKKESFPLTVTSAQKNPTAFYLCASSIGGTGGGYTFGSGTRLTVV.

In regard to this clone: The sample holds other DNA sequences that translate to the same CDR3. The chain uses TRBV10-3 and TRBJ2-1; D not certain. The CDR3 is made up of 11 amino acids. The V gene's germline CDR1 is ENHRY and CDR2 SYGVKD. V lost 4 bases and J 7 bases, leaving 5 bases between the germline ends. This chain's CDR3 is CAISGLNEQFF. The CDR3 DNA is TGTGCCATCAGTGGGCTGAATGAGCAGTTCTTC.

The chain uses TRBV4-2 and TRBJ2-3; D unclear. This CDR3 has 13 amino acids. CDR1 is LGHNA, CDR2 YNFKEQ, per germline. V was shortened by 0 bases and J by 12 bases, with 13 bases between the two germline ends. CDR3 DNA: TGTGCCAGCAGCCAAGATCTTGGGCTCATTCAGTATTTT. This sequence encodes CASSQDLGLIQYF.

The chain uses TRBV18 and TRBJ1-3; TRBD1 aligns across 9 bases. V lost 4 bases to trimming and J lost 3 bases; unmatched junction nucleotides: 4. Germline-derived CDR1 and CDR2 are KGHSH and LQKENI. The CDR3 covers 15 residues. The CDR3 DNA follows: TGTGCCAGCTCACTTACAGGGGGCGGTGGAAACACCATATATTTT. This gives the protein CASSLTGGGGNTIYF. Filled out from reference TRBV18 and TRBJ1-3, the complete variable domain reads NAGVMQNPRHLVRRRGQEARLRCSPMKGHSHVYWYRQLPEEGLKFMVYLQKENIIDESGMPKERFSAEFPKEGPSILRIQQVVRGDSAAYFCASSLTGGGGNTIYFGEGSWLTVV.

This chain uses TRBV6-4 with TRBJ2-3; TRBD2 matches 7 bases. The germline gives CDR1 MRHNA, CDR2 SNTAGT. There are 14 residues in the CDR3. Trimming removed 6 bases from V and 0 bases from J; junction bases left unmatched: 3. CDR3 coding DNA: TGTGCCAGCAGACGGACTAGAAGCACAGATACGCAGTATTTT. This translates into CASRRTRSTDTQYF.

For the CDR3, the DNA is TGTGCCAGCAGTTCAGGACAGACGAATTACGAGCAGTACTTC. Translated: CASSSGQTNYEQYF. The J gene is TRBJ2-7, the V gene TRBV6-5; a weak D match, TRBD1 (6 bases). The V and J ends lost 4 bases and 4 bases respectively, with 14 bases between them. This CDR3 contains 14 residues. The germline V gene encodes CDR1 MNHEY and CDR2 SVGAGI.

This chain links TRBV30 with TRBJ2-5, with TRBD1 matching 12 bases. V shed 3 bases and J 5 bases; nucleotides not matched to a gene: 4. The germline V gene has CDR1 GTSNPN and CDR2 SVGIG (reference sequence). This CDR3 contains 14 residues. As DNA, the CDR3 is TGTGCCTGGAGGGGGGACAGGGGGCGGGAGACCCAGTACTTC. This encodes CAWRGDRGRETQYF.

V gene TRBV7-2 combines with J gene TRBJ2-5; 8 positions match TRBD1. The junction had 8 bases not matched to a gene; V was cut back by 4 bases and J by 4 bases. CDR1 is SGHTA and CDR2 is FQGNSA in the germline V gene. CDR3 size: 15 residues. CDR3 bases: TGTGCCAGCAGCTGGGGGACAGGTTGGACAGAGACCCAGTACTTC. This codes for CASSWGTGWTETQYF.

The V and J genes are TRBV19 and TRBJ1-4; the match to TRBD1 covers 8 bases. CDR1 is LNHDA, CDR2 SQIVND, per germline (reference sequence). Trimming took 7 bases from V and 0 from J; bases not matched to a gene: 7. The CDR3 sequence is 16 residues long. CDR3 residues: CASNDRGFATNEKLFF. CDR3 coding DNA: TGTGCCAGTAATGACAGGGGATTCGCAACTAATGAAAAACTGTTTTTT. The full variable domain, in which reference TRBV19 and TRBJ1-4 provide the parts outside the CDR3, is DGGITQSPKYLFRKEGQNVTLSCEQNLNHDAMYWYRQDPGQGLRLIYYSQIVNDFQKGDIAEGYSVSREKKESFPLTVTSAQKNPTAFYLCASNDRGFATNEKLFFGSGTQLSVL.

Comments on this clone: Other DNA sequences of this sample code for an identical CDR3. The chain is built from TRBV5-1 and TRBJ2-7; 9 positions match TRBD1. The junction had 1 base not matched to a gene; V was cut back by 0 bases and J by 6 bases. The CDR3 has 13 amino acids. The germline gives CDR1 SGHRS, CDR2 YFSETQ. The CDR3 sequence: CASSLGQGGEQYF. CDR3 nucleotide sequence: TGCGCCAGCAGCTTGGGACAGGGGGGCGAGCAGTACTTC.

V usage is TRBV9 and J usage is TRBJ2-1, with a weak D call TRBD2 (5 bases). Trimming removed 0 bases from V and 9 bases from J, with 10 bases in between. Germline V gives CDR1 SGDLS, CDR2 YYNGEE. This CDR3 spans 13 amino acids. CDR3 protein: CASSVAPAGEQFF. The CDR3 coding sequence is TGTGCCAGCAGCGTAGCCCCCGCGGGTGAGCAGTTCTTC.

The gene calls are TRBV11-2 and TRBJ1-1; D may be TRBD1 (5 bases). Germline CDR1 SGHAT, CDR2 FQNNGV. V was cut by 3 bases and J by 5 bases, with 7 bases left in between. The CDR3 spans 12 residues. CDR3 amino acids: CASSFSGTEAFF. In DNA form, the CDR3 reads TGTGCCAGCAGCTTTTCAGGGACTGAAGCTTTCTTT.

The V and J genes are TRBV5-6 and TRBJ2-7; TRBD1 matches at 7 bases. Germline-derived CDR1 and CDR2 are SGHDT and YYEEEE. The CDR3 covers 14 residues. Trimming cost V 5 bases and J 0 bases; bases outside gene matches: 5. CDR3 sequence reads: CASRSGQSSYEQYF. The CDR3 DNA reads TGTGCCAGCAGATCGGGACAGAGCTCCTACGAGCAGTACTTC.

The chain carries TRBV20-1 and TRBJ2-7; 7 nucleotides agree with TRBD1. V was clipped by 5 bases and J by 4 bases; unmatched bases: 2. This CDR3 is built from 11 residues. The germline CDR1 and CDR2 sequences are DFQATT and SNEGSKA (reference sequence). This CDR3 is CSAQQGYEQYF. The CDR3 bases are TGCAGTGCTCAACAGGGGTACGAGCAGTACTTC.

The CDR3 loop is CASSLNQDRLYEQYF. CDR3 coding DNA: TGTGCCAGCAGCTTAAACCAGGACAGACTTTACGAGCAGTACTTC. The V and J genes are TRBV11-2 and TRBJ2-7; the D gene is possibly TRBD1 (6 bases). Trimming stripped 2 bases from V and 4 bases from J, with 15 bases between. The germline gives CDR1 SGHAT, CDR2 FQNNGV. The CDR3 spans 15 residues.

V gene TRBV19 combines with J gene TRBJ2-6; 7 nucleotides line up with TRBD1. CDR1 is LNHDA and CDR2 is SQIVND in the germline V gene (reference sequence). V shed 2 bases and J 0 bases; nucleotides not matched to a gene: 16. This CDR3 region has 21 residues. CDR3 region: CASSIPPWGTAAFSGANVLTF. DNA for the CDR3: TGTGCCAGTAGTATACCCCCCTGGGGGACAGCTGCGTTCTCTGGGGCCAACGTCCTGACTTTC.

J is TRBJ1-5 and V is TRBV19; tentatively, D is TRBD1 (5 bases). The CDR3 is 14 residues long. Germline V gene lookup returns CDR1 LNHDA and CDR2 SQIVND (reference sequence). V lost 7 bases and J 6 bases, leaving 16 bases between the germline ends. CDR3: CASMGGRSGQPQHF. The CDR3 DNA reads TGTGCCAGTATGGGGGGGAGGTCCGGTCAGCCCCAGCATTTT.

V gene TRBV20-1 combines with J gene TRBJ1-1; D is ambiguous. Germline loops: CDR1 DFQATT, CDR2 SNEGSKA (reference sequence). The CDR3 runs 11 residues. With 1 base removed from V and 4 bases from J, the gap between germline ends came to 4 bases. The CDR3 loop is CSARGVTEAFF. The CDR3 nucleotides read TGCAGTGCTAGAGGCGTCACTGAAGCTTTCTTT.

The sample holds one count of this clone. The J gene is TRBJ1-1, the V gene TRBV24-1, with D perhaps matching TRBD1 (6 bases). Trimming left V 4 bases short and J 9 bases short, with 11 bases between. The CDR3 extends over 12 amino acids. Germline V gene data show CDR1 as KGHDR and CDR2 as SFDVKD. CDR3 sequence: CATSDRTAQAFF. The CDR3 nucleotides are TGTGCCACCAGTGACAGGACAGCACAAGCTTTCTTT.